Following are 17 T cell receptor beta chains from one sample sequenced in a study of control samples from healthy donors and cancer patients. Libraries were prepared by immunoSEQ multiplex PCR; TCRdb keeps only in-frame clonotypes and omits some of them. The sample shows roughly 9,700 clones, roughly 88% of them seen only once. The sample was PBMCs. These receptor sequences come from a man aged 60-69 years with colorectal cancer.

The rearrangement links TRBV11-1 to TRBJ2-2, with TRBD1 as a possible D gene (5 bases). The CDR3 totals 16 residues. Trimming removed 1 base from V and 5 bases from J, with 14 bases in between. Germline loops: CDR1 SGHAT, CDR2 FQDESV (reference sequence). CDR3: CASSLDGQGNTGELFF. The CDR3 DNA reads TGTGCCAGCAGCTTAGATGGGCAGGGAAATACCGGGGAGCTGTTTTTT.

The chain uses TRBV11-2 and TRBJ1-2, with D uncertain. From germline, CDR1 is SGHAT and CDR2 FQNNGV. The germline V and J ends were trimmed by 6 bases and 1 base, with 9 bases remaining between them. CDR3 length: 13 residues. CDR3 coding DNA: TGTGCCAGCAGGGGAGTTCGTAACTATGGCTACACCTTC. This gives the protein CASRGVRNYGYTF.

V is TRBV5-1 and J is TRBJ1-1; TRBD1 is a possible D gene (5 bases). Germline assignment: CDR1 SGHRS and CDR2 YFSETQ. This CDR3 contains 14 residues. Trimming shortened V by 6 bases and J by 1 base, and 13 bases separated the two germline ends. The CDR3: CASTEGLRNTEAFF. CDR3 sequence (DNA): TGCGCCAGCACCGAGGGACTTAGGAACACTGAAGCTTTCTTT. Full variable domain (rest looked up from reference TRBV5-1 and TRBJ1-1): KAGVTQTPRYLIKTRGQQVTLSCSPISGHRSVSWYQQTPGQGLQFLFEYFSETQRNKGNFPGRFSGRQFSNSRSEMNVSTLELGDSALYLCASTEGLRNTEAFFGQGTRLTVV.

The chain combines TRBV3-1 (or the pseudogene TRBV3-2) with TRBJ2-2; a possible D gene is TRBD1 (6 bases). CDR3 length equals 14 residues. The V gene lost 2 bases and the J gene lost 4 bases, with 8 bases spanning the gap. In germline, CDR1 is LGHDT, CDR2 YNNKEL (reference sequence). CDR3 bases: TGTGCCAGCAGCCAACAGGGGAGCACCGGGGAGCTGTTTTTT. Translated: CASSQQGSTGELFF.

The V and J genes are TRBV28 and TRBJ2-4; a possible D gene is TRBD2 (6 bases). V was shortened by 9 bases and J by 2 bases, with 8 bases between the two germline ends. This CDR3 is 12 amino acids long. CDR1 is MDHEN and CDR2 is SYDVKM in the germline V gene. As DNA, the CDR3 is TGTGCCAGTCGGGAGTCCAAAAACATTCAGTACTTC. Its protein product is CASRESKNIQYF.

The rearrangement joins TRBV5-4 to TRBJ2-1, with TRBD2 identical over 9 bases. The CDR3 consists of 16 residues. The V segment lost 2 bases and the J segment 10 bases; nucleotides outside the gene matches: 13. CDR1 SGHNT and CDR2 YYREEE come from the germline V gene (reference sequence). This CDR3 is CASSLTGGGAAEEQFF. Written as DNA, the CDR3 is TGTGCCAGCAGCTTAACTGGCGGGGGGGCCGCGGAGGAGCAGTTCTTC.

The V and J genes are TRBV20-1 and TRBJ2-1; D call uncertain. V was cut by 3 bases and J by 4 bases, with 16 bases left in between. Germline CDR1 is DFQATT and CDR2 is SNEGSKA (reference sequence). The CDR3 is made up of 15 amino acids. The CDR3 spells CSASPQFVRYNEQFF. The CDR3 coding sequence is TGCAGTGCTAGTCCACAGTTTGTACGGTACAATGAGCAGTTCTTC.

The CDR3 spells CASSQGFGENEKLFF. CDR3 DNA: TGCGCCAGCAGCCAAGGTTTCGGAGAGAATGAAAAACTGTTTTTT. The chain employs TRBV4-3 and TRBJ1-4; no reliable D call. The CDR3 runs 15 residues. Germline V gives CDR1 LGHNA, CDR2 YSLEER. Between the trimmed V and J ends, which lost 1 base and 5 bases, there was a span of 11 bases.

The chain joins TRBV9 to TRBJ1-2, with unresolved D. Germline assignment: CDR1 SGDLS and CDR2 YYNGEE. Trimming took 0 bases from V and 0 from J, leaving 6 bases between them. The CDR3 totals 14 residues. The CDR3, as DNA: TGTGCCAGCAGCGTAGGTGGTCCTAACTATGGCTACACCTTC. It encodes CASSVGGPNYGYTF.

This chain joins TRBV5-1 and TRBJ1-6, with 7 bases lining up with TRBD1. The ends lost 2 bases at V and 6 bases at J; junction bases unmatched: 2. CDR1 and CDR2 from the germline V gene are SGHRS and YFSETQ. CDR3 size: 14 residues. The CDR3, as DNA: TGCGCCAGCAGCTTTGACAGGGCTAATTCACCCCTCCACTTT. It codes for CASSFDRANSPLHF.

The J gene is TRBJ2-1, the V gene TRBV12-5; D unclear. Trimming pared 3 bases from V and 0 bases from J, leaving 12 bases between. The CDR3 covers 16 residues. Germline CDR1 and CDR2: LGHNT and FRNRAP. CDR3 DNA sequence: TGTGCTAGTGGTTTAAAGTTCCCGAGCTCCTACAATGAGCAGTTCTTC. It codes for CASGLKFPSSYNEQFF.

Details on this clone: Mismatch with germline at one junction end may stem from a read error. This chain links TRBV5-5 with TRBJ2-6; tentatively, D is TRBD1 or TRBD2 (5 bases each). The CDR3 extends over 15 amino acids. Per the germline V gene, CDR1 is SGHKS and CDR2 is YYEKEE (reference sequence). CDR3 in DNA: TGTGCCAGCAGCTTGGCCGGGGCTGGGGCTAACGTCCTGACTTTC. Amino acid sequence: CASSLAGAGANVLTF.

The J gene is TRBJ2-7, the V gene TRBV7-2, with TRBD2 matching 8 bases. V shed 5 bases, J shed 0 bases, and the junction held 6 bases outside the gene matches. This CDR3 is 15 amino acids long. Germline V gives CDR1 SGHTA, CDR2 FQGNSA. The CDR3, as DNA: TGTGCCAGCAGCCCCAGCGGGGGAGTCTCCTACGAGCAGTACTTC. It is translated as CASSPSGGVSYEQYF. Full variable domain (missing parts from reference TRBV7-2 and TRBJ2-7): GAGVSQSPSNKVTEKGKDVELRCDPISGHTALYWYRQSLGQGLEFLIYFQGNSAPDKSGLPSDRFSAERTGGSVSTLTIQRTQQEDSAVYLCASSPSGGVSYEQYFGPGTRLTVT.

The chain employs TRBV28 and TRBJ2-3; 10 nucleotides align to TRBD2. The V gene's germline CDR1 is MDHEN and CDR2 SYDVKM. This CDR3 region has 16 residues. V was clipped by 6 bases and J by 3 bases; unmatched bases: 9. The CDR3 sequence is CASSPGSGGATDTQYF. DNA for the CDR3: TGTGCCAGCAGCCCCGGGAGCGGGGGGGCAACAGATACGCAGTATTTT. The variable domain in full, completed from reference TRBV28 and TRBJ2-3, reads DVKVTQSSRYLVKRTGEKVFLECVQDMDHENMFWYRQDPGLGLRLIYFSYDVKMKEKGDIPEGYSVSREKKERFSLILESASTNQTSMYLCASSPGSGGATDTQYFGPGTRLTVL.

Written as DNA, the CDR3 is TGTGCCAGCAAAGATTGGATGAGTCCGCTCCTAGATGGCTACACCTTC. Translating it yields CASKDWMSPLLDGYTF. The V gene is TRBV7-9, the J gene TRBJ1-2; D gene unclear. Trimming pared 7 bases from V and 6 bases from J, leaving 24 bases between. Germline V lookup: CDR1 SEHNR, CDR2 FQNEAQ (reference sequence). The CDR3 spans 16 residues.

This sequence joins TRBV28 and TRBJ2-6; a possible D gene is TRBD1 (6 bases). V shed 3 bases and J shed 0 bases, with 9 bases lying between them. The CDR3 is 16 amino acids. The germline gives CDR1 MDHEN, CDR2 SYDVKM. DNA of the CDR3: TGTGCCAGCAGTTTGGACAGATACTCTGGGGCCAACGTCCTGACTTTC. Translated, it gives CASSLDRYSGANVLTF.

The chain employs TRBV10-1 and TRBJ1-1; tentatively, D is TRBD1 (6 bases). The CDR3 consists of 15 residues. Germline V CDR1 and CDR2: WNHNN, SYGVQD (reference sequence). V was pared by 4 bases and J by 1 base, with 13 bases between. The CDR3 nucleotides are TGCGCCAGCAGTGGCTCCGGGACAAGGAACACTGAAGCTTTCTTT. Its protein product is CASSGSGTRNTEAFF.